Shown below are 26 T cell receptor beta chains from a single sample sequenced in a study of T cell responses to AZD1222 COVID-19 vaccine. This table comes from immunoSEQ multiplex PCR, and its TCRdb copy is limited to in-frame clones, with some not included. The sample shows 130,000 to 150,000 clones, about 92% of them seen only once. The sequencing used peripheral blood, collected after recovery from COVID-19. The origin of the receptors is an adult who had recovered from COVID-19.

The CDR3 DNA reads TGTGCCAGCAGCTTAACGAGAGAGGAGCAGTTCTTC. It codes for CASSLTREEQFF. The rearrangement joins TRBV7-3 to TRBJ2-1, with D uncertain. V lost 0 bases and J lost 10, with 7 bases in between. This CDR3 region has 12 residues. Per the germline V gene, CDR1 is SGHTA and CDR2 is FQGTGA.

The V gene is TRBV18, the J gene TRBJ1-1; maybe TRBD1 (5 bases). CDR3 size: 12 residues. V was trimmed by 2 bases and J by 4 bases, leaving 5 bases between them. CDR1 and CDR2 (germline): KGHSH, LQKENI. CDR3 amino acids: CASSPGATEAFF. CDR3 DNA: TGTGCCAGCTCACCAGGGGCCACTGAAGCTTTCTTT.

This clone was recorded only once. The chain uses TRBV27 and TRBJ2-5; no definite D call. There are 15 residues in the CDR3. The V end was cut by 3 bases, the J end by 1 base, with 12 bases between. Germline V CDR1 and CDR2: MNHEY, SMNVEV (reference sequence). This chain's CDR3 is CASSLSQKAQETQYF. CDR3 DNA: TGTGCCAGCAGTTTGAGTCAGAAGGCCCAAGAGACCCAGTACTTC.

The chain joins TRBV28 to TRBJ2-7, with 8 bases identical to TRBD2. V was pared by 7 bases and J by 4 bases, with 15 bases of the junction left unmatched. CDR1 is MDHEN and CDR2 is SYDVKM in the germline V gene. The CDR3 length is 16 residues. CDR3 loop: CASNPRGGRERYEQYF. CDR3 nucleotides: TGTGCCAGCAATCCCCGGGGGGGGAGGGAACGGTACGAGCAGTACTTC. Using reference TRBV28 and TRBJ2-7 for the parts outside the CDR3, the full variable domain is DVKVTQSSRYLVKRTGEKVFLECVQDMDHENMFWYRQDPGLGLRLIYFSYDVKMKEKGDIPEGYSVSREKKERFSLILESASTNQTSMYLCASNPRGGRERYEQYFGPGTRLTVT.

As DNA, the CDR3 is TGTGCCAGCAGTTTATCCCCCACGGGTACCACTGAAGCTTTCTTT. Protein sequence: CASSLSPTGTTEAFF. The genes are TRBV28 and TRBJ1-1; D call uncertain. With 1 base removed from V and 4 bases from J, the gap between germline ends came to 13 bases. The CDR3 runs 15 residues. Germline V gene lookup returns CDR1 MDHEN and CDR2 SYDVKM.

The chain links TRBV3-1 (or the pseudogene TRBV3-2) to TRBJ2-6; D not certain. Germline V lookup: CDR1 LGHDT, CDR2 YNNKEL (reference sequence). V shed 0 bases and J shed 2 bases, with 8 bases lying between them. The CDR3 has 16 amino acids. The CDR3 loop is CASSQEWGTGANVLTF. CDR3 DNA sequence: TGTGCCAGCAGCCAAGAGTGGGGAACTGGGGCCAACGTCCTGACTTTC.

The V and J genes are TRBV5-1 and TRBJ1-4; possibly TRBD1 for D (6 bases). Between the trimmed V and J ends, which lost 0 bases and 1 base, there was a span of 10 bases. Per the germline V gene, CDR1 is SGHRS and CDR2 is YFSETQ. This CDR3 comprises 16 residues. CDR3 nucleotide sequence: TGCGCCAGCAGCTTGGCCATAGGGGGAACTAATGAAAAACTGTTTTTT. Amino acids: CASSLAIGGTNEKLFF.

The chain carries TRBV2 and TRBJ1-5; D may be TRBD1 (6 bases). The V end was cut by 5 bases, the J end by 4 bases, with 15 bases between. Germline V gene lookup returns CDR1 SNHLY and CDR2 FYNNEI. The CDR3 is made up of 15 amino acids. CDR3 sequence: CASSSLGGLNQPQHF. CDR3 nucleotides: TGTGCCAGCAGTTCTCTTGGGGGGCTGAATCAGCCCCAGCATTTT.

This rearrangement joins TRBV24-1 to TRBJ2-7; D unresolved. The V end lost 7 bases, the J end lost 3 bases, and 15 bases lay between the germline ends. The germline V gene encodes CDR1 KGHDR and CDR2 SFDVKD. The CDR3 has 14 residues. The CDR3 reads CATSLSGNDYEQYF. The CDR3 bases are TGTGCCACCAGCCTTTCAGGTAATGACTACGAGCAGTACTTC.

The J gene is TRBJ1-1, the V gene TRBV18, with 8 bases lining up with TRBD1. The CDR3 is made up of 15 amino acids. Germline CDR1 KGHSH, CDR2 LQKENI. V lost 5 bases to trimming and J lost 6 bases; unmatched junction nucleotides: 11. The CDR3 region is CASSVPQGAGAEAFF. As DNA, the CDR3 is TGTGCCAGCTCAGTACCCCAGGGGGCTGGGGCTGAAGCTTTCTTT.

This chain joins TRBV10-1 and TRBJ2-3, with D possibly matching TRBD1 (5 bases). V lost 0 bases and J 3 bases, leaving 10 bases between the germline ends. There are 15 residues in the CDR3. CDR1 WNHNN and CDR2 SYGVQD come from the germline V gene (reference sequence). Here the CDR3 DNA reads TGCGCCAGCAGTGAGTCTGCAGCAGGGACAGATACGCAGTATTTT. The encoded protein is CASSESAAGTDTQYF.

The rearrangement links TRBV15 to TRBJ2-5; the D gene could be TRBD1 or TRBD2 (5 bases each). Germline V CDR1 and CDR2: LNHNV, YYDKDF (reference sequence). The CDR3 is made up of 21 amino acids. The germline V and J ends were trimmed by 0 bases and 2 bases, with 28 bases remaining between them. CDR3 bases: TGTGCCACCAGCAGAGAGGGGGTAGGGGAGTTGCTAGTCGGGATACAAGAGACCCAGTACTTC. Its protein is CATSREGVGELLVGIQETQYF.

This clone was counted a single time. V usage is TRBV4-1 and J usage is TRBJ2-1; TRBD1 matches 7 bases. The CDR3 loop spans 13 amino acids. The V gene end was trimmed by 2 bases and the J gene end by 7 bases; junction bases not matched to a gene: 2. The V gene's germline CDR1 is MGHRA and CDR2 YSYEKL. CDR3 DNA: TGCGCCAGCAGCCAATTGACAGGGAATGAGCAGTTCTTC. Translated: CASSQLTGNEQFF.

In this sample, this clone turned up once. The chain joins TRBV3-1 (or the pseudogene TRBV3-2) to TRBJ2-3, with 8 bases that match TRBD2. Germline-derived CDR1 and CDR2 are LGHDT and YNNKEL (reference sequence). The CDR3 is 16 residues long. The trim removed 1 base at V and 2 bases at J, leaving 5 bases unmatched. The chain's CDR3 is CASSQVRGGLTDTQYF. The CDR3 coding sequence is TGTGCCAGCAGCCAAGTACGGGGGGGGCTCACAGATACGCAGTATTTT.

This clone was counted a single time. V usage is TRBV5-8 and J usage is TRBJ1-1; the D is unclear. The V end was cut by 2 bases, the J end by 0 bases, with 8 bases between. This CDR3 region has 14 residues. CDR1 is SGHTS, CDR2 YDEGEE, per germline. CDR3 nucleotides: TGTGCCAGCAGCTTCGCCGTTCTGAACACTGAAGCTTTCTTT. Translating it yields CASSFAVLNTEAFF.

The chain uses TRBV6-5 and TRBJ1-1; D perhaps matches TRBD1 (5 bases). This CDR3 comprises 14 residues. In germline, CDR1 is MNHEY, CDR2 SVGAGI. V was cut by 0 bases and J by 0 bases, with 5 bases left in between. CDR3: CASSYSGVNTEAFF. For the CDR3, the DNA is TGTGCCAGCAGTTACTCGGGGGTGAACACTGAAGCTTTCTTT.

The gene calls are TRBV7-2 and TRBJ2-2; tentatively, D is TRBD2 (6 bases). Germline loops: CDR1 SGHTA, CDR2 FQGNSA. Trimming removed 0 bases at V and 9 bases at J, with 11 bases between. CDR3 length equals 14 residues. The CDR3 reads CASSLAGAGRELFF. CDR3 sequence (DNA): TGTGCCAGCAGCTTAGCAGGGGCGGGAAGGGAGCTGTTTTTT.

The rearrangement joins TRBV5-6 to TRBJ2-2, with TRBD1 matching over 9 bases. The CDR3 contains 15 residues. The germline CDR1 and CDR2 sequences are SGHDT and YYEEEE. The V and J ends lost 4 bases and 6 bases, in that order; junction bases with no gene match: 7. The CDR3 nucleotides read TGTGCCAGCAGCACCGGGACAGGGAGATCCGGGGAGCTGTTTTTT. It yields the protein CASSTGTGRSGELFF.

V and J are TRBV11-1 and TRBJ2-1; 8 bases fit TRBD1. Per the germline V gene, CDR1 is SGHAT and CDR2 is FQDESV (reference sequence). Trimming removed 5 bases from V and 0 bases from J; junction bases left unmatched: 3. This CDR3 has 15 amino acids. DNA for the CDR3: TGTGCCAGCAGCCCCGGGACAGGCTCCTACAATGAGCAGTTCTTC. Residues: CASSPGTGSYNEQFF.

The chain recombines TRBV7-9 with TRBJ1-4; D might be TRBD1 (5 bases). This CDR3 region has 16 residues. Germline V gives CDR1 SEHNR, CDR2 FQNEAQ (reference sequence). Trimming cost V 5 bases and J 7 bases, with 20 bases left between them. CDR3 loop: CASSPQAFGVGEKLFF. As DNA, the CDR3 is TGTGCCAGCAGCCCACAGGCATTCGGGGTGGGTGAAAAACTGTTTTTT. Using reference TRBV7-9 and TRBJ1-4 for the parts outside the CDR3, the full variable domain is DTGVSQNPRHKITKRGQNVTFRCDPISEHNRLYWYRQTLGQGPEFLTYFQNEAQLEKSRLLSDRFSAERPKGSFSTLEIQRTEQGDSAMYLCASSPQAFGVGEKLFFGSGTQLSVL.

V gene TRBV5-8 combines with J gene TRBJ1-1; D is uncertain. The CDR3 sequence is 12 residues long. Per germline, CDR1 SGHTS and CDR2 YDEGEE. V was clipped by 1 base and J by 8 bases, with 9 bases between them. CDR3 DNA sequence: TGTGCCAGCAGCTTGTATAGTGTCGAAGCTTTCTTT. This translates into CASSLYSVEAFF.

The V call is TRBV28, the J call TRBJ2-7; TRBD1 matches 12 bases. This CDR3 contains 17 residues. CDR1 and CDR2 from the germline V gene are MDHEN and SYDVKM. Trimming took 4 bases from V and 2 from J; bases not matched to a gene: 9. The CDR3 DNA sequence: TGTGCCAGCAGTTCACCGGGACAGGGGGCGAAAGCCTACGAGCAGTACTTC. Residues: CASSSPGQGAKAYEQYF.

This clone was recorded only once. J is TRBJ1-1 and V is TRBV28; TRBD1 matches at 8 bases. The length of the CDR3 is 15 residues. With 5 bases clipped from V and 5 bases from J, the junction kept 10 bases outside the gene matches. Germline V lookup: CDR1 MDHEN, CDR2 SYDVKM. CDR3 nucleotide sequence: TGTGCCAGCAGTCCCACAGGGGGAGGGCGGACTGAAGCTTTCTTT. Its protein product is CASSPTGGGRTEAFF. Drawing the rest from reference TRBV28 and TRBJ1-1, the complete variable domain is DVKVTQSSRYLVKRTGEKVFLECVQDMDHENMFWYRQDPGLGLRLIYFSYDVKMKEKGDIPEGYSVSREKKERFSLILESASTNQTSMYLCASSPTGGGRTEAFFGQGTRLTVV.

The chain employs TRBV5-1 and TRBJ2-7; tentative D call: TRBD1 (6 bases). CDR3 length equals 18 residues. Trimming stripped 1 base from V and 3 bases from J, with 23 bases between. Germline V gives CDR1 SGHRS, CDR2 YFSETQ. The CDR3 spells CASSLIWQGRLPGYEQYF. The DNA for the CDR3 is TGCGCCAGCAGCTTGATCTGGCAGGGGCGACTCCCAGGCTACGAGCAGTACTTC.

This clone was recorded only once. The chain couples TRBV7-9 to TRBJ1-1; D unclear. The CDR3 is made up of 13 amino acids. Germline CDR1 SEHNR, CDR2 FQNEAQ (reference sequence). V gave up 5 bases and J gave up 5 bases, with 12 bases separating them. This CDR3 is CASSLLGGTEAFF. Written as DNA, the CDR3 is TGTGCCAGCAGCCTGCTTGGTGGAACTGAAGCTTTCTTT.

This chain links TRBV11-2 with TRBJ1-6; D unresolved. From germline, CDR1 is SGHAT and CDR2 FQNNGV. The V and J ends lost 5 bases and 7 bases respectively, with 15 bases between them. The CDR3 extends over 15 amino acids. As DNA, the CDR3 is TGTGCCAGCAGCCAAGGTGCCTACCCAAATTCACCCCTCCACTTT. The encoded protein is CASSQGAYPNSPLHF.